This T cell receptor beta chain emerged from a study of T cells in Graves' hyperthyroidism and ophthalmopathy. This CDR3 has 13 residues. Trimming left V 7 bases short and J 9 bases short, with 16 bases between. The germline CDR1 and CDR2 sequences are MNHEY and SVGEGT. Amplification of TCR beta CDR3 regions was performed using RNA transcripts as template. HTBI primers were used for first-round RT-PCR of the TCR CDR3. Each CDR3 protein gets one entry after TCRdb re-called the multiplex PCR reads with MiXCR. In the table there are about 640,000 distinct CDR3 sequences, less than 25% of which are singletons.

The material sequenced was blood. This TCR was recovered from a young man with Graves' ophthalmopathy. The gene calls are TRBV6-2 or TRBV6-3 and TRBJ2-1; possibly TRBD2 for D (5 bases). CDR3 in DNA: TGTGCCAGCATGGCGGGTGGTGTTGGTGAGCAGTTCTTC. Protein: CASMAGGVGEQFF.